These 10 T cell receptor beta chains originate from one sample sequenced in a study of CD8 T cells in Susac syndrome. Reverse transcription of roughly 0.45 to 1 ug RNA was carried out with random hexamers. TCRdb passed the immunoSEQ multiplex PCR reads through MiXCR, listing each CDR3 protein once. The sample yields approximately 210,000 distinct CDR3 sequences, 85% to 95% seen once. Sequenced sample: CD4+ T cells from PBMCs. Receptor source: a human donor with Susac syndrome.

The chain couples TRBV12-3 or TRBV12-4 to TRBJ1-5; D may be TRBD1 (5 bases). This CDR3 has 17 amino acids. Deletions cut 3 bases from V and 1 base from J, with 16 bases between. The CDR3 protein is CASSFEGWGESNQPQHF. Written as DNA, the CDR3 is TGTGCCAGCAGTTTCGAGGGCTGGGGGGAGAGCAATCAGCCCCAGCATTTT.

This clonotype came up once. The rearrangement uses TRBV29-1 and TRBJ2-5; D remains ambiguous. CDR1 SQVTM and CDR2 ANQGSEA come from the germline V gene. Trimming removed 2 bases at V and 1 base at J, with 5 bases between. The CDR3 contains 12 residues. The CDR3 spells CSVETPQETQYF. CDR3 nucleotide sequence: TGCAGCGTTGAAACGCCCCAAGAGACCCAGTACTTC. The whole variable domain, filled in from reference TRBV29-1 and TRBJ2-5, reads SAVISQKPSRDICQRGTSLTIQCQVDSQVTMMFWYRQQPGQSLTLIATANQGSEATYESGFVIDKFPISRPNLTFSTLTVSNMSPEDSSIYLCSVETPQETQYFGPGTRLLVL.

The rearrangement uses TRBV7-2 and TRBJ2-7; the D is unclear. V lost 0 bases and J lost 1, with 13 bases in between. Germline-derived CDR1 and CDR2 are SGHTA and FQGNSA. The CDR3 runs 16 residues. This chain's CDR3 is CASSLASGTLSYEQYF. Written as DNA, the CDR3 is TGTGCCAGCAGCTTAGCGTCAGGAACCTTATCCTACGAGCAGTACTTC.

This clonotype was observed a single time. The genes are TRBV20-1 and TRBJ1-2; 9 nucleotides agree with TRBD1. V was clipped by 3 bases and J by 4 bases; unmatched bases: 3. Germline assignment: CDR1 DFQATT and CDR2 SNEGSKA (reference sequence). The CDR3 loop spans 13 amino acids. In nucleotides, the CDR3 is TGCAGTGCTAGTGCGGGACAGGGCTATGGCTACACCTTC. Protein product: CSASAGQGYGYTF.

DNA for the CDR3: TGTGCCAGCAGGCAGGACCGACGGCGGGGGGACGAGCAGTACTTC. It specifies CASRQDRRRGDEQYF. This rearrangement joins TRBV6-2 or TRBV6-3 to TRBJ2-7, with 8 bases fitting TRBD2. This CDR3 comprises 15 residues. In germline, CDR1 is MNHEY, CDR2 SVGEGT. With 6 bases clipped from V and 5 bases from J, the junction kept 12 bases outside the gene matches.

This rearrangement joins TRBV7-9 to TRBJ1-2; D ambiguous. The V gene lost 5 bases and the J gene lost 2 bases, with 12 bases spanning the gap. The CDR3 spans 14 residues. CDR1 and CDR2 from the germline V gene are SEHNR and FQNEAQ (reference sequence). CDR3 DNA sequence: TGTGCCAGCAGCCCGTTGACGCAGAACTATGGCTACACCTTC. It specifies CASSPLTQNYGYTF.

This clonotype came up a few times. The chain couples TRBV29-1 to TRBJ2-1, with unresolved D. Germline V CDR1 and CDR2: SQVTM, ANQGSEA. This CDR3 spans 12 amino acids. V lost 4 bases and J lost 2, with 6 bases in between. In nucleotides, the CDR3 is TGCAGCGTTGCGAAGACCTACAATGAGCAGTTCTTC. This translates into CSVAKTYNEQFF.

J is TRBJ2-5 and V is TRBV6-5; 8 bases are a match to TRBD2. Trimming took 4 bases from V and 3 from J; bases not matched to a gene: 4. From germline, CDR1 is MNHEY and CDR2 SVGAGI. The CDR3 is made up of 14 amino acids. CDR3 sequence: CASSFGGAEETQYF. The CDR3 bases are TGTGCCAGCAGTTTCGGGGGGGCCGAAGAGACCCAGTACTTC.

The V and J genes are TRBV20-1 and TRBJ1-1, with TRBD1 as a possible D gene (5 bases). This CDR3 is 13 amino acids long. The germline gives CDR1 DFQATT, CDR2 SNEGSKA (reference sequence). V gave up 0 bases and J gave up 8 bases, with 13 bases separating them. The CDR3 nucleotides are TGCAGTGCTAGAGACGGGACGCGGCTCGAAGCTTTCTTT. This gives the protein CSARDGTRLEAFF.

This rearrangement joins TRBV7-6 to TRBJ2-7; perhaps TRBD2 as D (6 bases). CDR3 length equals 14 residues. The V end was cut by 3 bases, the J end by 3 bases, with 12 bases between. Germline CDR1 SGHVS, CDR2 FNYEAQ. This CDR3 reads CASSFGTQGYEQYF. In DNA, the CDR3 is TGTGCCAGCAGCTTCGGGACTCAAGGCTACGAGCAGTACTTC.